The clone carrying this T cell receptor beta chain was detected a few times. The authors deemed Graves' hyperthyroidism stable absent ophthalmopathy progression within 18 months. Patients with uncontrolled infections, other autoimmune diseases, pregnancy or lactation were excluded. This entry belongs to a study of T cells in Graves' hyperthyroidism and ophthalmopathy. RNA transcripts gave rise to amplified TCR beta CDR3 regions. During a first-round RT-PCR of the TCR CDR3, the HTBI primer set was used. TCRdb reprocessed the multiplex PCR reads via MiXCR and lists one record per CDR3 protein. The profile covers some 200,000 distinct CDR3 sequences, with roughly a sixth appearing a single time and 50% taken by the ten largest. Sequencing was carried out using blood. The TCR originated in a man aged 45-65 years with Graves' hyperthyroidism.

Here the CDR3 reads CASTQSSNQPQHF. The DNA of the CDR3 is TGTGCCAGCACCCAGAGCAGCAATCAGCCCCAGCATTTT. V is TRBV6-1 and J is TRBJ1-5, with D unresolved. Germline V gene data show CDR1 as MNHNS and CDR2 as SASEGT. CDR3 length: 13 residues. Deletions cut 7 bases from V and 1 base from J, with 8 bases between.